One sample yielded the 26 T cell receptor beta chains listed below, sequenced in a study of Ad26.COV2.S vaccination and SARS-CoV-2 variants. Sequencing was performed with immunoSEQ multiplex PCR; in TCRdb, only in-frame clones are kept and a portion is missing. Of approximately 150,000 clones detected, 80% to 90% appear once; the ten largest clones hold approximately 5%. Source: peripheral blood, taken after recovery from COVID-19. These receptors came from a human donor who had recovered from COVID-19.

The rearrangement uses TRBV6-5 and TRBJ1-1; D possibly corresponds to TRBD1 (5 bases). The length of the CDR3 is 12 residues. V lost 6 bases to trimming and J lost 5 bases, with 10 bases between them. CDR1 and CDR2 (germline): MNHEY, SVGAGI. CDR3 in DNA: TGTGCCAGCAGCCAGGGTACAACTGAAGCTTTCTTT. This translates into CASSQGTTEAFF.

V gene TRBV6-5 combines with J gene TRBJ1-2; D might be TRBD1 (5 bases). Trimming pared 5 bases from V and 7 bases from J, leaving 11 bases between. From germline, CDR1 is MNHEY and CDR2 SVGAGI. This CDR3 spans 12 amino acids. This CDR3 reads CASSPTGSGYTF. CDR3 bases: TGTGCCAGCAGTCCAACAGGCTCTGGCTACACCTTC.

Of note for this clone: The DNA is left out, because the CDR3 cannot be placed on it with certainty; the CDR3 is given as TCRdb lists it. V is TRBV4-3 and J is TRBJ1-2. The length of the CDR3 is 17 amino acids, counting both ends. Germline V gene data show CDR1 as LGHNA and CDR2 as YSLEER. CDR3 region: CASSHKELFWQSYGYTF.

The chain recombines TRBV28 with TRBJ1-1, with 10 bases lining up with TRBD1. The CDR3 covers 16 residues. The V and J ends lost 5 bases and 0 bases, in that order; junction bases with no gene match: 6. CDR1 is MDHEN and CDR2 is SYDVKM in the germline V gene. CDR3 nucleotide sequence: TGTGCCAGCAGTGAGGACAGGGGGGACCTGAACACTGAAGCTTTCTTT. Translating it yields CASSEDRGDLNTEAFF.

By proportion, this clone is medium-sized. CDR3 coding DNA: TGTGCCAGCAGTTACGGCCTTCCCTCCGTTGAGCAGTTCTTC. Its protein product is CASSYGLPSVEQFF. This rearrangement joins TRBV6-5 to TRBJ2-1; D gene unclear. Germline-derived CDR1 and CDR2 are MNHEY and SVGAGI. V was clipped by 2 bases and J by 9 bases, with 14 bases between them. The CDR3 loop spans 14 amino acids.

The chain is built from TRBV5-8 and TRBJ2-1; the D gene is possibly TRBD2 (7 bases). CDR3 length: 18 residues. The germline V gene has CDR1 SGHTS and CDR2 YDEGEE. V dropped 0 bases and J dropped 3 bases, with 19 bases sitting between them. CDR3 nucleotides: TGTGCCAGCAGCTTGGGGGAGGGACACCCTAGCTTCTACAATGAGCAGTTCTTC. Translated: CASSLGEGHPSFYNEQFF. Supplemented by reference TRBV5-8 and TRBJ2-1, the full variable domain reads EAGVTQSPTHLIKTRGQQATLRCSPISGHTSVYWYQQALGLGLQFLLWYDEGEERNRGNFPPRFSGRQFPNYSSELNVNALELEDSALYLCASSLGEGHPSFYNEQFFGPGTRLTVL.

The genes are TRBV7-2 and TRBJ2-7, with D maybe TRBD2 (6 bases). Germline values: CDR1 SGHTA, CDR2 FQGNSA. The CDR3 extends over 18 amino acids. Trimming left V 1 base short and J 4 bases short, with 23 bases between. The CDR3 region is CASSLEALATEVSYEQYF. In DNA form, the CDR3 reads TGTGCCAGCAGCTTAGAGGCGCTAGCGACTGAAGTCTCGTACGAGCAGTACTTC.

This clone was seen once. The rearrangement uses TRBV4-3 and TRBJ2-3, with a possible D match to TRBD2 (6 bases). Trimming cost V 2 bases and J 2 bases, with 14 bases left between them. CDR1 is LGHNA and CDR2 is YSLEER in the germline V gene. The CDR3 consists of 16 residues. The CDR3 loop is CASSQLPGGTTDTQYF. The CDR3 nucleotides read TGCGCCAGCAGCCAACTCCCTGGAGGGACCACAGATACGCAGTATTTT.

The chain carries TRBV6-2 or TRBV6-3 and TRBJ2-3; D is undetermined. The germline V and J ends were trimmed by 4 bases and 0 bases, with 8 bases remaining between them. The CDR3 extends over 14 amino acids. Germline V CDR1 and CDR2: MNHEY, SVGEGT. CDR3: CASSFYFSTDTQYF. The CDR3 coding sequence is TGTGCCAGCAGTTTCTATTTTAGCACAGATACGCAGTATTTT.

The J gene is TRBJ2-7, the V gene TRBV7-2; D gene ambiguous. Per germline, CDR1 SGHTA and CDR2 FQGNSA. The CDR3 contains 15 residues. V lost 1 base and J lost 0, with 10 bases in between. CDR3 DNA sequence: TGTGCCAGCAGCTTAGTTCGGGCCTCCTCCTACGAGCAGTACTTC. Amino acid sequence: CASSLVRASSYEQYF.

This chain connects TRBV9 to TRBJ1-3; 8 bases are a match to TRBD1. The germline V gene has CDR1 SGDLS and CDR2 YYNGEE. Losses at the gene ends were 4 bases for V and 2 bases for J; bases not matched to a gene: 8. The CDR3 has 16 amino acids. The CDR3 DNA reads as TGTGCCAGCAGCCCGCGGACAGGGATAGCTGGAAACACCATATATTTT. Its translation: CASSPRTGIAGNTIYF.

J is TRBJ1-1 and V is TRBV2, with a tentative D call TRBD1 (6 bases). Per the germline V gene, CDR1 is SNHLY and CDR2 is FYNNEI. Trimming left V 6 bases short and J 11 bases short, with 16 bases between. The CDR3 sequence is 12 residues long. DNA of the CDR3: TGTGCCAGCAGGGGGGTAGGGACAATGGCTTTCTTT. This sequence encodes CASRGVGTMAFF.

The V gene is TRBV10-3, the J gene TRBJ2-6; no clear D gene. Between the trimmed V and J ends, which lost 3 bases and 0 bases, there was a span of 12 bases. Germline CDR1 ENHRY, CDR2 SYGVKD. The CDR3 consists of 17 residues. CDR3 DNA sequence: TGTGCCATCAGTGATGTGGGCAGTTACTCTGGGGCCAACGTCCTGACTTTC. This codes for CAISDVGSYSGANVLTF.

The chain uses TRBV6-6 and TRBJ1-6; 7 bases fit TRBD1. CDR3 length: 14 residues. Trimming removed 6 bases from V and 5 bases from J; junction bases left unmatched: 4. Germline V gene data show CDR1 as MNHNY and CDR2 as SVGAGI (reference sequence). The CDR3 loop reads CASRLDRDNSPLHF. For the CDR3, the DNA is TGTGCCAGCAGACTAGACAGGGATAATTCACCCCTCCACTTT.

This chain links TRBV28 with TRBJ1-2; the D gene is possibly TRBD1 (6 bases). Trimming shortened V by 5 bases and J by 3 bases, and 13 bases separated the two germline ends. The CDR3 sequence is 14 residues long. Germline CDR1 MDHEN, CDR2 SYDVKM. The DNA of the CDR3 is TGTGCCAGCAGTACACAGGGAAGAGACTATGGCTACACCTTC. It yields the protein CASSTQGRDYGYTF.

The chain uses TRBV5-5 and TRBJ1-6; D gene unclear. The CDR3 is 13 amino acids. The germline V and J ends were trimmed by 0 bases and 11 bases, with 9 bases remaining between them. Germline CDR1 SGHKS, CDR2 YYEKEE (reference sequence). CDR3 sequence: CASSLEVAPPLHF. CDR3 nucleotide sequence: TGTGCCAGCAGCTTGGAGGTTGCGCCACCCCTCCACTTT.

The J gene is TRBJ2-7, the V gene TRBV7-9; D tentatively fits TRBD1 or TRBD2 (5 bases each). Between the trimmed V and J ends, which lost 4 bases and 0 bases, there was a span of 10 bases. CDR3 size: 14 residues. Looked up from germline, CDR1 is SEHNR and CDR2 is FQNEAQ (reference sequence). The CDR3 bases are TGTGCCAGCAGCTATTGGGACGGCTCCTACGAGCAGTACTTC. Translating it yields CASSYWDGSYEQYF. Complete variable domain (other parts from reference TRBV7-9 and TRBJ2-7): DTGVSQNPRHKITKRGQNVTFRCDPISEHNRLYWYRQTLGQGPEFLTYFQNEAQLEKSRLLSDRFSAERPKGSFSTLEIQRTEQGDSAMYLCASSYWDGSYEQYFGPGTRLTVT.

CDR3 nucleotides: TGCGCCAGCAGCAGCCGAGGGGGCCCTTACTCCTACGAGCAGTACTTC. Its protein product is CASSSRGGPYSYEQYF. The V gene is TRBV5-1, the J gene TRBJ2-7, with 7 bases fitting TRBD1. Trimming at V came to 4 bases and at J to 0 bases, leaving 10 bases not matched to a gene. The CDR3 is made up of 16 amino acids. Germline CDR1 reads SGHRS; CDR2 reads YFSETQ.

This clone showed up just once. This chain links TRBV11-2 with TRBJ2-7, with 7 nucleotides matching TRBD1. V lost 5 bases to trimming and J lost 4 bases; unmatched junction nucleotides: 5. CDR1 is SGHAT, CDR2 FQNNGV, per germline. This CDR3 spans 13 amino acids. This CDR3 is CASSQGQVYEQYF. The CDR3 DNA reads TGTGCCAGCAGCCAAGGACAGGTTTACGAGCAGTACTTC. Drawing the rest from reference TRBV11-2 and TRBJ2-7, the complete variable domain is EAGVAQSPRYKIIEKRQSVAFWCNPISGHATLYWYQQILGQGPKLLIQFQNNGVVDDSQLPKDRFSAERLKGVDSTLKIQPAKLEDSAVYLCASSQGQVYEQYFGPGTRLTVT.

The rearrangement uses TRBV7-6 and TRBJ1-2; weak D call: TRBD1 (6 bases). This CDR3 has 13 residues. V lost 5 bases and J 5 bases, leaving 12 bases between the germline ends. Germline V gene lookup returns CDR1 SGHVS and CDR2 FNYEAQ. CDR3 loop: CASSVLQGYGYTF. CDR3 coding DNA: TGTGCCAGCAGCGTCTTACAGGGTTATGGCTACACCTTC.

The V and J genes are TRBV7-2 and TRBJ2-5; D gene unclear. Per the germline V gene, CDR1 is SGHTA and CDR2 is FQGNSA. Trimming left V 1 base short and J 4 bases short, with 7 bases between. The CDR3 sequence is 13 residues long. The CDR3 DNA is TGTGCCAGCAGCTTAGTGGGCGGAGAGACCCAGTACTTC. Encoded protein: CASSLVGGETQYF.

The rearrangement uses TRBV23-1 and TRBJ2-3, with D possibly being TRBD2 (6 bases). TRBV23-1 is placed among ORFs of uncertain function. The CDR3 covers 18 residues. V lost 2 bases to trimming and J lost 2 bases, with 20 bases between them. The CDR3 sequence: CASSQVGLDYPYTDTQYF. CDR3 nucleotides: TGCGCCAGCAGTCAAGTGGGTCTGGACTACCCATACACAGATACGCAGTATTTT.

Turning to this clone: An end of the junction differs from the germline gene, which may be a read error. This chain joins TRBV7-8 and TRBJ2-1, with D maybe TRBD1 (5 bases). This CDR3 spans 17 amino acids. The germline gives CDR1 SGHVS, CDR2 FQNEAQ. Written as DNA, the CDR3 is TGTGCCGGCAGAGAATCAGGTCTCCAGGGCTCCTACAATGAGCAGTTCTTC. Its protein is CAGRESGLQGSYNEQFF.

This chain connects TRBV20-1 to TRBJ1-1, with 8 bases that match TRBD1. CDR3 length: 10 amino acids. Trimming removed 5 bases from V and 10 bases from J; junction bases left unmatched: 3. Germline loops: CDR1 DFQATT, CDR2 SNEGSKA (reference sequence). The CDR3, as DNA: TGCAGTGCTGAAGACAGGGGAGCTTTCTTT. The encoded protein is CSAEDRGAFF.

The chain employs TRBV27 and TRBJ2-7; 8 bases fit TRBD2. CDR1 and CDR2 (germline): MNHEY, SMNVEV (reference sequence). This CDR3 is built from 15 residues. V shed 0 bases and J 4 bases; nucleotides not matched to a gene: 5. CDR3 amino acids: CASSLSGTSYYEQYF. The CDR3 DNA reads TGTGCCAGCAGTTTATCCGGGACTAGTTATTACGAGCAGTACTTC.

The chain combines TRBV6-6 with TRBJ1-6, with TRBD1 matching 10 bases. The junction had 7 bases not matched to a gene; V was cut back by 8 bases and J by 9 bases. Per germline, CDR1 MNHNY and CDR2 SVGAGI (reference sequence). The CDR3 has 14 amino acids. Here the CDR3 reads CASGQGVDSSPLHF. The CDR3 DNA reads as TGTGCCAGCGGACAGGGGGTTGATAGTTCACCCCTCCACTTT.